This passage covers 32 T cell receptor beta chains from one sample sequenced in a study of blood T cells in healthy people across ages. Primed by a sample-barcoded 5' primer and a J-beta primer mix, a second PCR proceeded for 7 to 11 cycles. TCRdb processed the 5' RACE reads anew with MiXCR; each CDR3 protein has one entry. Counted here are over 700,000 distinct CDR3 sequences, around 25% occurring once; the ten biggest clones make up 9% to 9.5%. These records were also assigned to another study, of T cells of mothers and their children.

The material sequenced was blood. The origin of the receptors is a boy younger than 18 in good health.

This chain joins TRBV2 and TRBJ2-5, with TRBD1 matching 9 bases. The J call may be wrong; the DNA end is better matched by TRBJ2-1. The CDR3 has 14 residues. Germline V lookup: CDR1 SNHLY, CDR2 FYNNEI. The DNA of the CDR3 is TGTGCCAGCTCGGGTACAGGGGGCTTCAATGAGCAGTTCTTC. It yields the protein CASSGTGGFNEQFF.

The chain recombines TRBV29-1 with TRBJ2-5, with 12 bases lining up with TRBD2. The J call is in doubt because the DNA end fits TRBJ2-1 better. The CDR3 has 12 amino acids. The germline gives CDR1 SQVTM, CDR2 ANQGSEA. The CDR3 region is CSGLLAGGGQFF. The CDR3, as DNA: TGCAGCGGCCTACTAGCGGGGGGCGGGCAGTTCTTC.

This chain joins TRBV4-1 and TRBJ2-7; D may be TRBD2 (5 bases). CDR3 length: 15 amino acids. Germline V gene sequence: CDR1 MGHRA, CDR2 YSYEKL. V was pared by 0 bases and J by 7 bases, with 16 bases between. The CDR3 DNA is TGCGCCAGCAGCCAAGATTTCCTTTCCGGGATAGAGCAGTACTTC. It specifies CASSQDFLSGIEQYF.

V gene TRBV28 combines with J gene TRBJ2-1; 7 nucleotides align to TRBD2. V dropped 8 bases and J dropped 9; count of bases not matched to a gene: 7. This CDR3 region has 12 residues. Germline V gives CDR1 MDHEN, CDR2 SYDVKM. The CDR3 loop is CASELSGGEQFF. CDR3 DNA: TGTGCCAGCGAACTCTCGGGGGGTGAGCAGTTCTTC.

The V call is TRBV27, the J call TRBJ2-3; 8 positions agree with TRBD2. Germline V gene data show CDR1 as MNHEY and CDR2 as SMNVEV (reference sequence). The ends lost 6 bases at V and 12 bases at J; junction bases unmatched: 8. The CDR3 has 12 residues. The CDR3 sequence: CASSTGGAHQYF. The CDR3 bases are TGTGCCAGCAGCACGGGGGGGGCCCATCAGTATTTT.

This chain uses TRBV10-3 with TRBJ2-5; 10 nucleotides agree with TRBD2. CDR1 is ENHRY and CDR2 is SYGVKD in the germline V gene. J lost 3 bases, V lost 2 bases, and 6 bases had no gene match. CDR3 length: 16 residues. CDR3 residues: CAISEGRTSGKETQYF. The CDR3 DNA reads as TGTGCCATCAGTGAGGGTCGGACTAGCGGAAAAGAGACCCAGTACTTC.

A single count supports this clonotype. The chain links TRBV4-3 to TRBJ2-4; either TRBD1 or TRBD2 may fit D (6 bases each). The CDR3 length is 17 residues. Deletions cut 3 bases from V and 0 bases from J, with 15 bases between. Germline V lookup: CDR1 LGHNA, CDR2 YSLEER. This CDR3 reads CASSHSERGVAKNIQYF. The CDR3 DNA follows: TGCGCCAGCAGCCATTCGGAAAGGGGGGTAGCCAAAAACATTCAGTACTTC.

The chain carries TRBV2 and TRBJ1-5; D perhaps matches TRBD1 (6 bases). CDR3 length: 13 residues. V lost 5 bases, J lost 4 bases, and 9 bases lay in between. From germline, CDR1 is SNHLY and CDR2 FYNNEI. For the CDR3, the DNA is TGTGCCAGCAGTTATACAGGGAATCAGCCCCAGCATTTT. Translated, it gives CASSYTGNQPQHF.

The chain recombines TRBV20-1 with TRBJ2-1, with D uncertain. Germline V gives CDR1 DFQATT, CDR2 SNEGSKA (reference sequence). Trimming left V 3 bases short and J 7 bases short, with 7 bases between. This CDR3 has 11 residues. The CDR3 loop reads CSARMGNEQFF. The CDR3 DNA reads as TGCAGTGCTAGGATGGGTAATGAGCAGTTCTTC.

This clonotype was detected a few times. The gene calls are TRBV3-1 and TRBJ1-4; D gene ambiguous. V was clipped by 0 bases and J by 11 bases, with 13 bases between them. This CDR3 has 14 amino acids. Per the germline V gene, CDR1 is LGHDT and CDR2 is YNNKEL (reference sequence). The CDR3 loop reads CASSQEAGFGKLFF. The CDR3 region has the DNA TGTGCCAGCAGCCAAGAGGCGGGGTTCGGGAAACTGTTTTTT.

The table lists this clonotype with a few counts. The CDR3, as DNA: TGTGCCAGCAGTTCCTCCGGGACAAGGGGTTGGGGGACCCAGTACTTC. Amino acid sequence: CASSSSGTRGWGTQYF. V and J are TRBV12-3 or TRBV12-4 and TRBJ2-5; tentative D call: TRBD1 (6 bases). V lost 4 bases and J 7 bases, leaving 22 bases between the germline ends. The CDR3 loop spans 16 amino acids.

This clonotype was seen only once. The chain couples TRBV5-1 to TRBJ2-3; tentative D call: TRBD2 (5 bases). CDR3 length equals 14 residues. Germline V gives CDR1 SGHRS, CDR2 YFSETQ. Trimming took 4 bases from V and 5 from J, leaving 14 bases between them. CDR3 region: CASSKLGAGDTQYF. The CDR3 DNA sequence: TGCGCCAGCAGCAAACTAGGCGCAGGAGATACGCAGTATTTT.

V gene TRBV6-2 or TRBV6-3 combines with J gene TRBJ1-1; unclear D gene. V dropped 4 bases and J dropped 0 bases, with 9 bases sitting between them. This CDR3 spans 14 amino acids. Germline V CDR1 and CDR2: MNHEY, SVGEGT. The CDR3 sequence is CASSWSHLNTEAFF. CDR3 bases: TGTGCCAGCAGTTGGAGCCATTTGAACACTGAAGCTTTCTTT.

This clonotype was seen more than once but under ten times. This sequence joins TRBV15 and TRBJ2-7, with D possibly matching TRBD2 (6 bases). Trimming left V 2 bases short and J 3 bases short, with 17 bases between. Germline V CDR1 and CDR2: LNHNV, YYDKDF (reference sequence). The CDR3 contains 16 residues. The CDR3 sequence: CATSRRIAEPNYEQYF. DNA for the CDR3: TGTGCCACCAGCAGACGAATAGCGGAGCCCAACTACGAGCAGTACTTC.

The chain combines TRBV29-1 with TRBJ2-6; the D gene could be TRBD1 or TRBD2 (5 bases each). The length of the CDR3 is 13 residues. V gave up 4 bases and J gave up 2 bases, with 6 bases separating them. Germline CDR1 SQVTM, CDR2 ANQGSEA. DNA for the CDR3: TGCAGCGTTGGAGGGGCTGGGGCCAACGTCCTGACTTTC. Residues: CSVGGAGANVLTF. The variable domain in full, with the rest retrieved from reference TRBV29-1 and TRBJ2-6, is SAVISQKPSRDICQRGTSLTIQCQVDSQVTMMFWYRQQPGQSLTLIATANQGSEATYESGFVIDKFPISRPNLTFSTLTVSNMSPEDSSIYLCSVGGAGANVLTFGAGSRLTVL.

Here the CDR3 DNA reads TGTGCCAGCGGGTCGGCAGGGGGCCCTCCAGAGACCCAGTACTTC. Translation gives CASGSAGGPPETQYF. This chain connects TRBV7-6 to TRBJ2-1, with 8 bases matching TRBD1. The J call is in doubt because the DNA end fits TRBJ2-5 better. This CDR3 comprises 15 residues. Germline assignment: CDR1 SGHVS and CDR2 FNYEAQ.

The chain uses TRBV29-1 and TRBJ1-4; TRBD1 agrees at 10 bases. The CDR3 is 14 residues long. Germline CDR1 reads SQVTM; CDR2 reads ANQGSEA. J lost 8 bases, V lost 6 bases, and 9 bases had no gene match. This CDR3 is CSVGTGTGEEKLFF. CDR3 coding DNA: TGCAGCGTGGGTACCGGGACAGGGGAGGAAAAACTGTTTTTT.

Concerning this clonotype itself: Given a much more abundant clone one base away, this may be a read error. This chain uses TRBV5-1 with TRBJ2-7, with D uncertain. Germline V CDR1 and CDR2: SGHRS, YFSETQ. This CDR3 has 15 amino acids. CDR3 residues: CASSLALFGSYKQYF. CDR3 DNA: TGCGCCAGCAGCTTGGCTCTTTTCGGCTCCTACAAGCAGTACTTC.

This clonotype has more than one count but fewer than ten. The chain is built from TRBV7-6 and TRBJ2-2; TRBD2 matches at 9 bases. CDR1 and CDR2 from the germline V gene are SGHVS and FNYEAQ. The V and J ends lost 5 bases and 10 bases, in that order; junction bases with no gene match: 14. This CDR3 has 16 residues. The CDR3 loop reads CASSPGGGRATVELFF. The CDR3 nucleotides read TGTGCCAGCAGCCCAGGTGGCGGGAGGGCTACGGTGGAGCTGTTTTTT. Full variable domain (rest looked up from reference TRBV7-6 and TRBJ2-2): GAGVSQSPRYKVTKRGQDVALRCDPISGHVSLYWYRQALGQGPEFLTYFNYEAQQDKSGLPNDRFSAERPEGSISTLTIQRTEQRDSAMYRCASSPGGGRATVELFFGEGSRLTVL.

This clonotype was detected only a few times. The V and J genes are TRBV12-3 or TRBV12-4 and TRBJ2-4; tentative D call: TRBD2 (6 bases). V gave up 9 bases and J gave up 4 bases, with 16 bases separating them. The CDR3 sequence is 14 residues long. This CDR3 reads CASTSLGLKNIQYF. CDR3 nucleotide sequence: TGTGCCAGTACTAGCCTCGGGTTAAAAAACATTCAGTACTTC.

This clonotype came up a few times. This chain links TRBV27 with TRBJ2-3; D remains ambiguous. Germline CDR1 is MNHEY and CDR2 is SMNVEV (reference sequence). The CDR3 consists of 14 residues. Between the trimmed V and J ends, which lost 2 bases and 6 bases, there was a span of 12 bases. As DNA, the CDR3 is TGTGCCAGCAGTTTAATGGTGGCGAGCGATACGCAGTATTTT. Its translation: CASSLMVASDTQYF.

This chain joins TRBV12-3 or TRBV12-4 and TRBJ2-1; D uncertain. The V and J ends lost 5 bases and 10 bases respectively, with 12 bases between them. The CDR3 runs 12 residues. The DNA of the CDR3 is TGTGCCAGCAGTCATAGGTGGTCCGAGCAGTTCTTC. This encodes CASSHRWSEQFF.

The CDR3 is CSASLQGGTLQWEQFF. Written as DNA, the CDR3 is TGCAGCGCCAGCCTACAGGGTGGGACCCTACAATGGGAGCAGTTCTTC. This chain connects TRBV29-1 to TRBJ2-1; maybe TRBD1 (6 bases). Germline assignment: CDR1 SQVTM and CDR2 ANQGSEA. Trimming pared 7 bases from V and 10 bases from J, leaving 29 bases between. This CDR3 spans 16 amino acids.

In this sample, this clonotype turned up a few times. DNA of the CDR3: TGCAGTGCTAGACGTATGGGACTAGCGGGGGGGGACTACAATGAGCAGTTCTTC. Its protein product is CSARRMGLAGGDYNEQFF. This rearrangement joins TRBV20-1 to TRBJ2-1, with 16 bases that match TRBD2. The CDR3 totals 18 residues. Germline values: CDR1 DFQATT, CDR2 SNEGSKA (reference sequence). V was clipped by 2 bases and J by 3 bases; unmatched bases: 7.

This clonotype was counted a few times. The CDR3 DNA reads as TGTGCCAGCAGCTTAGATTTCGGGGGTTCTCAGCCCCAGCATTTT. Translation gives CASSLDFGGSQPQHF. The rearrangement uses TRBV11-2 and TRBJ1-5; D is possibly TRBD1 (5 bases). CDR1 SGHAT and CDR2 FQNNGV come from the germline V gene. V lost 0 bases, J lost 6 bases, and 12 bases lay in between. CDR3 length: 15 amino acids.

The CDR3 nucleotides read TGTGCCAGCAGTGAATACAGCGTCGTAGGGGAAAAACTGTTTTTT. Translating gives CASSEYSVVGEKLFF. V is TRBV2 and J is TRBJ1-4, with D unclear. The V end lost 2 bases, the J end lost 8 bases, and 15 bases lay between the germline ends. The germline V gene has CDR1 SNHLY and CDR2 FYNNEI. The CDR3 contains 15 residues.

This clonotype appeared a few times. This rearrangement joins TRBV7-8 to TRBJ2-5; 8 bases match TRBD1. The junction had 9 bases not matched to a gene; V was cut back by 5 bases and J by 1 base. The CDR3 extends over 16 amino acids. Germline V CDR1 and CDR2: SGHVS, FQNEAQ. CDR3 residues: CASSPVTGAPQETQYF. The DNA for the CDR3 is TGTGCCAGCAGCCCCGTGACAGGGGCCCCCCAAGAGACCCAGTACTTC. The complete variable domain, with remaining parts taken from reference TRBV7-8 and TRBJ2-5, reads GAGVSQSPRYKVAKRGQDVALRCDPISGHVSLFWYQQALGQGPEFLTYFQNEAQLDKSGLPSDRFFAERPEGSVSTLKIQRTQQEDSAVYLCASSPVTGAPQETQYFGPGTRLLVL.

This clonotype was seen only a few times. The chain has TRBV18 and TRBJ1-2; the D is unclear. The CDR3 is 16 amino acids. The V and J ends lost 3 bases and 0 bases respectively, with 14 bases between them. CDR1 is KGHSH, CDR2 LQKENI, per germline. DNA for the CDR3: TGTGCCAGCTCACCGGCAGCCTCACATGCTAACTATGGCTACACCTTC. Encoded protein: CASSPAASHANYGYTF. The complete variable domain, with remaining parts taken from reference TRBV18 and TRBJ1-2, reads NAGVMQNPRHLVRRRGQEARLRCSPMKGHSHVYWYRQLPEEGLKFMVYLQKENIIDESGMPKERFSAEFPKEGPSILRIQQVVRGDSAAYFCASSPAASHANYGYTFGSGTRLTVV.

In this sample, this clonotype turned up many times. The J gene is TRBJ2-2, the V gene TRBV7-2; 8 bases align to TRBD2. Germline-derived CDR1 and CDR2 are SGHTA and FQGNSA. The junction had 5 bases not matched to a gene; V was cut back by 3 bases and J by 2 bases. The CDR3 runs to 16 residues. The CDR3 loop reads CASSFRAGVNTGELFF. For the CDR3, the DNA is TGTGCCAGCAGCTTCCGAGCGGGAGTTAACACCGGGGAGCTGTTTTTT.

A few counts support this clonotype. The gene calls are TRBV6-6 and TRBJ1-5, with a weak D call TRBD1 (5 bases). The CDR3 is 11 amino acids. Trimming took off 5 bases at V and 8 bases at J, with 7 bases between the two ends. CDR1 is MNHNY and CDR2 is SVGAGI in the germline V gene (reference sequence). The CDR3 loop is CASSGAEPQHF. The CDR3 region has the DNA TGTGCCAGCAGTGGGGCGGAGCCCCAGCATTTT.

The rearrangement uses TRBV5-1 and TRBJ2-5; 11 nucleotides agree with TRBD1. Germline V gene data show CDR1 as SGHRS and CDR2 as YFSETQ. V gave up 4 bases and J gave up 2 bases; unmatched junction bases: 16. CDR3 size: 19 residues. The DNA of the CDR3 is TGCGCCAGCAGCGGAGGGACAGGGGGGATTAAGCGGGCTCAAGAGACCCAGTACTTC. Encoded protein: CASSGGTGGIKRAQETQYF. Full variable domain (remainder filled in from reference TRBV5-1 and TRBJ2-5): KAGVTQTPRYLIKTRGQQVTLSCSPISGHRSVSWYQQTPGQGLQFLFEYFSETQRNKGNFPGRFSGRQFSNSRSEMNVSTLELGDSALYLCASSGGTGGIKRAQETQYFGPGTRLLVL.

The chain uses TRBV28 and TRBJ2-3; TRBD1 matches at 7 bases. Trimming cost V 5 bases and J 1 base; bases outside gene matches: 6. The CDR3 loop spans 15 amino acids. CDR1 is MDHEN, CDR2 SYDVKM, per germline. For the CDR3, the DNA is TGTGCCAGCAGTACAGGGGATAGGGGCACAGATACGCAGTATTTT. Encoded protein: CASSTGDRGTDTQYF.